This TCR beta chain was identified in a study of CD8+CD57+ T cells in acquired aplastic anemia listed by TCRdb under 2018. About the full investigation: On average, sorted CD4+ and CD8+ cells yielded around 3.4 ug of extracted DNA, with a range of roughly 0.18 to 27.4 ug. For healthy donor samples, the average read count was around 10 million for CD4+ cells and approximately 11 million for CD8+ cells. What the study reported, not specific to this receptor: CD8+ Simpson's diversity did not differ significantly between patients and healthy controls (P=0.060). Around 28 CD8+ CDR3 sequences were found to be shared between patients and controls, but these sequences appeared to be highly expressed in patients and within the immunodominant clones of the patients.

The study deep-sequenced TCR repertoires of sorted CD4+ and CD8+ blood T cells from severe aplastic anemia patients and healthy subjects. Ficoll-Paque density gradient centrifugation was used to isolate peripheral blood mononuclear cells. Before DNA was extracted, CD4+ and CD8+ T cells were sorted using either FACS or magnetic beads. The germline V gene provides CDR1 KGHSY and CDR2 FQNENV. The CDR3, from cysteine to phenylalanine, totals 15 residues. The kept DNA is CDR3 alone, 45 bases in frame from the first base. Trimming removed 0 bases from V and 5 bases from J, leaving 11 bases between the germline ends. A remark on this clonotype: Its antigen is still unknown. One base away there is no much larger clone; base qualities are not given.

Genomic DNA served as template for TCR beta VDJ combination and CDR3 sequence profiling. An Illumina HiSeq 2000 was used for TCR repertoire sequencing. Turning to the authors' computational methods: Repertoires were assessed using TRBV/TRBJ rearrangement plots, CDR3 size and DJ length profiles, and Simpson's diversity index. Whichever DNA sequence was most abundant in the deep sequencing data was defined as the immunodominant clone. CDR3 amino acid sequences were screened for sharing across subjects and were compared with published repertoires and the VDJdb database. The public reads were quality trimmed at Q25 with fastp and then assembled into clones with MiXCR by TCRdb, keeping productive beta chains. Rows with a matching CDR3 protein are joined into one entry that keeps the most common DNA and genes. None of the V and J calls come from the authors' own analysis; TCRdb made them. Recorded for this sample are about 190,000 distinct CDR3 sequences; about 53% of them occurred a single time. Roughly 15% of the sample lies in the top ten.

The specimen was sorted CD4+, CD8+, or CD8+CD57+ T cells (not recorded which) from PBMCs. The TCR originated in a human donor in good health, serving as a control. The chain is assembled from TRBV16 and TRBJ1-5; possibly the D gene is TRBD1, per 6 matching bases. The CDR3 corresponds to CASSQSGDTYQPQHF. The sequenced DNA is TGTGCCAGCAGCCAATCGGGGGACACCTATCAGCCCCAGCATTTT.